The 27 T cell receptor beta chains below were found in one sample sequenced in a study of tumor and adjacent non-tumor tissue in lung cancer. The template was RNA from unsorted bulk tissue. TCRbeta libraries were built with three rounds of nested PCR, modified from ARM-PCR. TCRdb itself ran the multiplex PCR reads through MiXCR, one entry per CDR3 protein. This sample has roughly 120,000 distinct CDR3 sequences, with over 75% found just once. Sample: lung tumor tissue. All receptors derive from a man between 65 and 80 years old with non-small cell lung cancer.

As regards this clonotype: The conserved phenylalanine or tryptophan is not found at the CDR3 terminus, so this likely reflects a read error. The DNA is left out, because the CDR3 cannot be placed on it with certainty; the CDR3 is given as TCRdb lists it. The rearrangement joins TRBV7-3 to TRBJ2-1; the tabulated D call, TRBD1, remains unverified against the DNA. Germline V gene data show CDR1 as SGHTA and CDR2 as FQGTGA. The CDR3 is 14 residues long, ends included. The CDR3 here is CASSLDGGDGEQLS.

Remarks on this clonotype: A much larger clone lies one base from this, so it may be a read error. The chain recombines TRBV24-1 with TRBJ2-1; no clear D. From germline, CDR1 is KGHDR and CDR2 SFDVKD. The CDR3 is 15 amino acids. Trimming stripped 3 bases from V and 7 bases from J, with 15 bases between. CDR3 in DNA: TGTGCCACCAGTGATCCACGGGCGGCCCTAAATGAGCAGTTCTTC. This codes for CATSDPRAALNEQFF.

Note on this clonotype: Compared with germline, one end of the junction differs, possibly owing to a read error. This rearrangement joins TRBV11-2 to TRBJ2-1, with a tentative D call TRBD2 (5 bases). The germline gives CDR1 SGHAT, CDR2 FQNNGV. The length of the CDR3 is 18 residues. CDR3: CARSLERLVRTSYNEQFF. CDR3 DNA sequence: TGTGCCAGAAGCTTAGAACGTCTGGTGCGGACTTCCTACAATGAACAGTTCTTC.

With regard to this clonotype: Germline is not matched at one junction end, which may reflect a read error. The rearrangement uses TRBV11-2 and TRBJ2-7; maybe TRBD1 (6 bases). CDR3 length: 16 residues. CDR1 SGHAT and CDR2 FQNNGV come from the germline V gene. CDR3 nucleotides: TGTGCCAGCGGCCCCCCCGTCGGGACACCAACCTACGAGCAGTACTTT. Translated: CASGPPVGTPTYEQYF.

In the case of this clonotype: A junction boundary mismatches the germline segment, possibly from a read error. J is TRBJ2-7 and V is TRBV6-1; TRBD2 might be the D (5 bases). Looked up from germline, CDR1 is MNHNS and CDR2 is SASEGT. The CDR3 runs 14 residues. CDR3 coding DNA: TGTGCCAGCGGTGAAGCACAGCGAACAAGGGAGCAGTATTTC. Its translation is CASGEAQRTREQYF.

This rearrangement joins TRBV6-6 to TRBJ2-2; 8 bases fit TRBD1. This CDR3 is 19 amino acids long. V lost 2 bases and J lost 11; bases outside the gene matches: 22. In germline, CDR1 is MNHNY, CDR2 SVGAGI (reference sequence). CDR3 sequence: CASSYANFVWTGPTRELFF. CDR3 DNA sequence: TGTGCCAGCAGTTACGCAAACTTCGTTTGGACAGGGCCCACCCGCGAGCTGTTTTTT.

V gene TRBV5-4 combines with J gene TRBJ2-3, with D possibly being TRBD1 or TRBD2 (6 bases each). V was shortened by 5 bases and J by 4 bases, with 20 bases between the two germline ends. The CDR3 runs to 16 residues. Looked up from germline, CDR1 is SGHNT and CDR2 is YYREEE (reference sequence). Here the CDR3 DNA reads TGTGCCAGCAGTCCGACTAGGGGGAGATGGTCAGATACGCAGTATTTT. Amino acids: CASSPTRGRWSDTQYF.

This clonotype was recorded only once. Relative to the germline gene, one junction end is altered; a read error may explain this. The chain links TRBV6-5 to TRBJ1-2; no definite D call. This CDR3 is built from 16 residues. Germline V gives CDR1 MNHEY, CDR2 SVGAGI. CDR3 protein: CASSYSHRPVNYDYTF. As DNA, the CDR3 is TGTGCAAGCAGTTATTCGCACAGACCCGTTAACTATGACTACACCTTC.

On this clonotype itself: An end of the junction differs from the germline gene, which may be a read error. This sequence joins TRBV13 and TRBJ2-3; tentative D call: TRBD2 (6 bases). This CDR3 contains 15 residues. The V gene's germline CDR1 is PRHDT and CDR2 FYEKMQ (reference sequence). The CDR3 loop is CASSQSGGVADTQYF. In DNA form, the CDR3 reads TGTGCAAGCAGCCAAAGCGGAGGGGTAGCAGATACGCAGTATTTT.

This sequence joins TRBV5-5 and TRBJ1-5; D gene ambiguous. V lost 5 bases and J 3 bases, leaving 15 bases between the germline ends. The CDR3 runs to 15 residues. Germline lookup yields CDR1 SGHKS and CDR2 YYEKEE (reference sequence). The CDR3 protein is CASSIAGGINQPQHF. The CDR3 DNA reads as TGTGCCAGCAGTATTGCCGGTGGGATCAATCAGCCCCAGCATTTT.

The chain has TRBV28 and TRBJ1-4, with unresolved D. This CDR3 contains 15 residues. CDR1 is MDHEN, CDR2 SYDVKM, per germline. V was clipped by 3 bases and J by 7 bases, with 15 bases between them. The chain's CDR3 is CASSLGERKGEKLFF. The CDR3 DNA reads as TGTGCCAGCAGTTTGGGTGAGCGTAAGGGTGAAAAACTGTTTTTT.

As for this clonotype: The CDR3 does not end in the conserved phenylalanine or tryptophan, so this is likely a read error. The chain recombines TRBV5-1 with TRBJ2-3, with D possibly being TRBD1 (6 bases). V was cut by 4 bases and J by 0 bases, with 12 bases left in between. The CDR3 length is 15 residues. Germline CDR1 reads SGHRS; CDR2 reads YFSETQ. CDR3: CASSRTAISTDTQYS. The CDR3 DNA reads as TGCGCCAGCAGCAGGACAGCCATTAGCACAGATACGCAGTATTCT.

In regard to this clonotype: The junction departs from germline at one end; a sequencing error may be responsible. The chain links TRBV6-2 or TRBV6-3 to TRBJ2-2; TRBD2 might be the D (5 bases). The CDR3 loop spans 15 amino acids. Per germline, CDR1 MNHEY and CDR2 SVGEGT. CDR3 bases: TGTGCCTGCAGTTACCCGGACTCCCTTGCCGGGAAGCTGTTTTTT. Amino acids: CACSYPDSLAGKLFF.

With regard to this clonotype: Germline is not matched at one junction end, which may reflect a read error. The gene calls are TRBV29-1 and TRBJ2-6; perhaps TRBD2 as D (7 bases). CDR1 is SQVTM, CDR2 ANQGSEA, per germline. The CDR3 runs 18 residues. As DNA, the CDR3 is TGCAGAGTTGTGGGGGAAAGGGGAGGGCCCTCTGGGGGCAACGTCCTGTCTTTC. Translating it yields CRVVGERGGPSGGNVLSF.

A remark on this clonotype: One junction end does not reproduce the germline sequence, and a read error may be involved. The CDR3 spells CSGERAGPTYEQYF. In DNA form, the CDR3 reads TGCAGTGGTGAAAGGGCGGGACCGACCTACGAGCAGTATTTC. The genes are TRBV29-1 and TRBJ2-7, with D perhaps matching TRBD2 (6 bases). The CDR3 covers 14 residues. The germline V gene encodes CDR1 SQVTM and CDR2 ANQGSEA.

A remark on this clonotype: One end of the junction is discordant with germline, which a read error may explain. CDR3 residues: CVSNWGASEKLYF. Here the CDR3 DNA reads TGTGTCAGTAACTGGGGGGCCAGTGAAAAACTGTATTTT. V is TRBV6-6 and J is TRBJ1-4, with D tentatively TRBD1 (6 bases). Germline assignment: CDR1 MNHNY and CDR2 SVGAGI (reference sequence). The CDR3 runs 13 residues.

This clonotype was recorded only once. One end of the junction does not line up with germline, which may come from a read error. The J gene is TRBJ2-3, the V gene TRBV11-2, with D unresolved. Germline assignment: CDR1 SGHAT and CDR2 FQNNGV. This CDR3 spans 13 amino acids. CDR3 in amino acids: CATSGRTTDMQYF. CDR3 in DNA: TGTGCCACTTCTGGTCGGACCACAGATATGCAGTATTTT.

As concerns this clonotype: A much more abundant neighbour one base away suggests this may be a read error. The rearrangement uses TRBV20-1 and TRBJ2-1, with a tentative D call TRBD1 (6 bases). The CDR3 has 14 amino acids. Germline values: CDR1 DFQATT, CDR2 SNEGSKA (reference sequence). The chain's CDR3 is CSARAGQSFNGQFF. CDR3 nucleotide sequence: TGCAGTGCTAGAGCGGGACAATCCTTCAATGGGCAGTTCTTC.

The CDR3 loop reads CATVLGFSGNTIYF. The CDR3 bases are TGTGCCACCGTTTTAGGGTTCTCTGGAAACACCATATATTTT. The chain has TRBV6-1 and TRBJ1-3; no reliable D call. This CDR3 is 14 amino acids long. V gave up 10 bases and J gave up 0 bases, with 13 bases separating them. Germline lookup yields CDR1 MNHNS and CDR2 SASEGT.

With respect to this clonotype: In this CDR3 the conserved last residue, phenylalanine or tryptophan, is missing, so a read error is likely. The DNA is omitted, as the CDR3 cannot be located on it reliably, and the CDR3 follows TCRdb's listing. This chain connects TRBV4-1 to TRBJ2-5; no check of the table's D call, TRBD1, against the DNA was made. Germline V lookup: CDR1 MGHRA, CDR2 YSYEKL. Ends included, the CDR3 has 14 residues. The CDR3 protein is CASNQQWGQATRYY.

This rearrangement joins TRBV11-3 to TRBJ1-1; D is possibly TRBD1 (5 bases). The CDR3 length is 16 residues. Trimming took off 2 bases at V and 4 bases at J, with 17 bases between the two ends. From germline, CDR1 is SGHNT and CDR2 YENEEA. The CDR3 here is CASSLMVGAMGTEAFF. DNA of the CDR3: TGTGCCAGCAGCTTAATGGTTGGGGCTATGGGCACTGAAGCTTTCTTT.

Regarding this clonotype: One end of the junction does not line up with germline, which may come from a read error. The V and J genes are TRBV5-5 and TRBJ2-7, with 7 nucleotides matching TRBD1. The CDR3 contains 17 residues. Germline loops: CDR1 SGHKS, CDR2 YYEKEE (reference sequence). Here the CDR3 DNA reads TGTGCCAACAGCTTGGCCGAGGGGGCGTTCAGTCTTGGCGAGCAGTATTTC. Encoded protein: CANSLAEGAFSLGEQYF.

The gene calls are TRBV11-1 and TRBJ2-1; 10 bases are shared with TRBD2. This CDR3 has 17 residues. In germline, CDR1 is SGHAT, CDR2 FQDESV (reference sequence). Trimming took 3 bases from V and 7 from J; bases not matched to a gene: 12. This chain's CDR3 is CASSLAGLAEGLNEQFF. CDR3 nucleotide sequence: TGTGCCAGCAGCTTGGCAGGACTAGCGGAGGGTCTTAATGAGCAGTTCTTC.

About this clonotype itself: Its ends do not fully match the called genes, so a read error is possible. The V call is TRBV4-3, the J call TRBJ2-3; 12 nucleotides line up with TRBD2. Germline V gives CDR1 LGHNA, CDR2 YSLEER. The CDR3 contains 17 residues. CDR3 DNA sequence: TGCGCCAGCAGCCAAAGGGAATCTAGCGGGAGGGGGGATATGCAGTATTTT. Amino acids: CASSQRESSGRGDMQYF.

Points on this clonotype: Possible read error: a much larger clone is one base away. The chain couples TRBV5-1 to TRBJ2-1, with TRBD1 as a possible D gene (7 bases). The germline V gene encodes CDR1 SGHRS and CDR2 YFSETQ. The CDR3 is 13 amino acids. V lost 7 bases and J 10 bases, leaving 18 bases between the germline ends. Written as DNA, the CDR3 is TGCGCCAGCCTGAGGGGGCCGGAGGGGGAGCAGTTCTTC. Translating gives CASLRGPEGEQFF.

A remark on this clonotype: At one end the junction does not follow the germline gene, possibly because of a read error. The chain is built from TRBV6-1 and TRBJ1-6; D is possibly TRBD1 (5 bases). This CDR3 has 15 amino acids. The germline CDR1 and CDR2 sequences are MNHNS and SASEGT. The CDR3 DNA reads TGTGCCAGCAGTGAGGGGGTACAGAGTTATTCACGCCTCCACTTT. This codes for CASSEGVQSYSRLHF.

The chain employs TRBV11-2 and TRBJ2-5; D uncertain. The CDR3 covers 15 residues. The germline V gene has CDR1 SGHAT and CDR2 FQNNGV. V dropped 1 base and J dropped 11 bases, with 20 bases sitting between them. The CDR3 loop reads CASSLGGQDQENQYF. The CDR3 DNA reads TGTGCCAGCAGCTTAGGAGGTCAGGACCAAGAGAATCAGTACTTC.